A selection of T cell receptor beta chains follows, all from one sample in a study of T cell responses to AZD1222 COVID-19 vaccine. Measured with immunoSEQ multiplex PCR; TCRdb has only the in-frame clones, and not every one. The sample carries more than 75,000 clones, about 90% recorded once. The material was peripheral blood, obtained on day 0 of AZD1222 vaccination. All receptors derive from an adult in good health. CDR3s include the opening cysteine and the closing phenylalanine or tryptophan. D genes are given only for firm matches. Clone size is given for some rows only: seen once, a few or many times, or a class if the clone is expanded.

v_gene: TRBV7-3; abundance: .; j_gene: TRBJ2-1; d_gene: .; CDR3aa: CASSLNGNEQFF; CDR3nt: TGTGCCAGCAGCTTAAACGGGAATGAGCAGTTCTTC
v_gene: TRBV9; abundance: .; j_gene: TRBJ1-5; d_gene: .; CDR3aa: CASSVGAGPQHF; CDR3nt: TGTGCCAGCAGCGTGGGCGCGGGGCCCCAGCATTTT
v_gene: TRBV6-5; abundance: .; j_gene: TRBJ2-3; d_gene: .; CDR3aa: CASSYGGVGTDTQYF; CDR3nt: TGTGCCAGCAGTTACGGGGGAGTAGGCACAGATACGCAGTATTTT
v_gene: TRBV19; abundance: .; j_gene: TRBJ2-1; d_gene: .; CDR3aa: CASSPREGPSNEQFF; CDR3nt: TGTGCCAGTAGTCCCCGCGAGGGACCCTCCAATGAGCAGTTCTTC
v_gene: TRBV28; abundance: .; j_gene: TRBJ2-3; d_gene: TRBD1; CDR3aa: CASREGAGLVPYF; CDR3nt: TGTGCCAGCCGCGAGGGGGCGGGCCTTGTTCCGTATTTT
v_gene: TRBV19; abundance: .; j_gene: TRBJ1-1; d_gene: .; CDR3aa: CASIRNGPSTEAFF; CDR3nt: TGTGCCAGTATTCGAAACGGTCCTAGCACTGAAGCTTTCTTT
v_gene: TRBV5-1; abundance: .; j_gene: TRBJ2-1; d_gene: TRBD2; CDR3aa: CASRFSGSGNEQFF; CDR3nt: TGCGCCAGCAGATTTAGCGGGAGTGGCAATGAGCAGTTCTTC
v_gene: TRBV5-1; abundance: .; j_gene: TRBJ2-7; d_gene: .; CDR3aa: CASSLGQGLEQYF; CDR3nt: TGCGCCAGCAGCTTGGGACAGGGACTCGAGCAGTACTTC
v_gene: TRBV5-5; abundance: .; j_gene: TRBJ2-3; d_gene: TRBD1; CDR3aa: CASSTRDRGNTDTQYF; CDR3nt: TGTGCCAGCAGTACTAGGGACAGGGGAAACACAGATACGCAGTATTTT
v_gene: TRBV28; abundance: once; j_gene: TRBJ2-1; d_gene: .; CDR3aa: CASSLFLRNEQFF; CDR3nt: TGTGCCAGCAGTTTATTTCTCCGCAATGAGCAGTTCTTC
v_gene: TRBV29-1; abundance: .; j_gene: TRBJ2-3; d_gene: .; CDR3aa: CSVEVSSTDTQYF; CDR3nt: TGCAGCGTTGAAGTCTCCAGCACAGATACGCAGTATTTT
v_gene: TRBV19; abundance: .; j_gene: TRBJ1-5; d_gene: TRBD1; CDR3aa: CASGRDREQPQHF; CDR3nt: TGTGCCAGTGGTCGAGACAGGGAACAGCCCCAGCATTTT
v_gene: TRBV7-2; abundance: .; j_gene: TRBJ1-5; d_gene: .; CDR3aa: CASSLSWWGGQPQHF; CDR3nt: TGTGCCAGCAGCTTATCATGGTGGGGGGGTCAGCCCCAGCATTTT
v_gene: TRBV15; abundance: .; j_gene: TRBJ1-4; d_gene: .; CDR3aa: CATSRGGNEKLFF; CDR3nt: TGTGCCACCAGCAGAGGGGGTAATGAAAAACTGTTTTTT
v_gene: TRBV6-2/TRBV6-3; abundance: .; j_gene: TRBJ2-7; d_gene: TRBD2; CDR3aa: CASSYKAGPSYEQYF; CDR3nt: TGTGCCAGCAGTTACAAAGCGGGACCCTCCTACGAGCAGTACTTC
v_gene: TRBV2; abundance: .; j_gene: TRBJ2-7; d_gene: .; CDR3aa: CASTRTESYEQYF; CDR3nt: TGTGCCAGCACTAGGACAGAGTCCTACGAGCAGTACTTC
v_gene: TRBV4-2; abundance: .; j_gene: TRBJ1-4; d_gene: .; CDR3aa: CASSQAGGLTNEKLFF; CDR3nt: TGTGCCAGCAGCCAAGCTGGAGGGCTAACTAATGAAAAACTGTTTTTT
v_gene: TRBV4-1; abundance: once; j_gene: TRBJ2-7; d_gene: .; CDR3aa: CASSQPTRVNEQYF; CDR3nt: TGCGCCAGCAGCCAACCTACGAGGGTCAACGAGCAGTACTTC
v_gene: TRBV19; abundance: .; j_gene: TRBJ2-1; d_gene: .; CDR3aa: CASRTRRGDNEQFF; CDR3nt: TGTGCCAGTAGAACCCGGCGGGGAGACAATGAGCAGTTCTTC
v_gene: TRBV6-5; abundance: .; j_gene: TRBJ1-1; d_gene: .; CDR3aa: CASSYAGKNTEAFF; CDR3nt: TGTGCCAGCAGTTACGCGGGGAAGAACACTGAAGCTTTCTTT
v_gene: TRBV5-4; abundance: .; j_gene: TRBJ1-4; d_gene: .; CDR3aa: CASSSRGPSDEKLFF; CDR3nt: TGTGCCAGCAGCTCCAGGGGCCCCTCGGATGAAAAACTGTTTTTT
v_gene: TRBV15; abundance: few; j_gene: TRBJ1-2; d_gene: .; CDR3aa: CATSRYGTTENYGYTF; CDR3nt: TGTGCCACCAGCAGATACGGGACAACGGAGAACTATGGCTACACCTTC
v_gene: TRBV5-1; abundance: .; j_gene: TRBJ2-3; d_gene: .; CDR3aa: CASSPGDREGTDTQYF; CDR3nt: TGCGCCAGCAGCCCGGGAGACAGGGAGGGGACAGATACGCAGTATTTT
v_gene: TRBV2; abundance: .; j_gene: TRBJ2-1; d_gene: TRBD2; CDR3aa: CASSILAGKDEQFF; CDR3nt: TGTGCCAGCAGCATACTAGCGGGAAAGGATGAGCAGTTCTTC
v_gene: TRBV20-1; abundance: few; j_gene: TRBJ1-2; d_gene: .; CDR3aa: CSASGRGWGGYTF; CDR3nt: TGCAGTGCTAGTGGTCGGGGCTGGGGTGGCTACACCTTC
v_gene: TRBV11-2; abundance: .; j_gene: TRBJ2-6; d_gene: TRBD1; CDR3aa: CASSLEGAFGANVLTF; CDR3nt: TGTGCCAGCAGCCTTGAGGGGGCGTTCGGGGCCAACGTCCTGACTTTC
v_gene: TRBV7-9; abundance: .; j_gene: TRBJ2-3; d_gene: .; CDR3aa: CASSLHLDTQYF; CDR3nt: TGTGCCAGCAGCTTACATCTCGATACGCAGTATTTT
v_gene: TRBV7-3; abundance: once; j_gene: TRBJ2-1; d_gene: TRBD2; CDR3aa: CASSPGQLAGGANEQFF; CDR3nt: TGTGCCAGCAGCCCTGGCCAGCTAGCGGGAGGGGCCAATGAGCAGTTCTTC
v_gene: TRBV27; abundance: .; j_gene: TRBJ1-1; d_gene: TRBD1; CDR3aa: CASTARITGGVNTEAFF; CDR3nt: TGTGCCAGCACCGCCCGTATCACAGGGGGCGTGAACACTGAAGCTTTCTTT
v_gene: TRBV30; abundance: .; j_gene: TRBJ2-3; d_gene: TRBD2; CDR3aa: CAWVRSGGASTDTQYF; CDR3nt: TGTGCCTGGGTACGGAGCGGGGGGGCTAGCACAGATACGCAGTATTTT
v_gene: TRBV6-6; abundance: .; j_gene: TRBJ2-7; d_gene: .; CDR3aa: CASTSVSYEQYF; CDR3nt: TGTGCCAGCACCTCCGTCTCCTACGAGCAGTACTTC
v_gene: TRBV7-2; abundance: .; j_gene: TRBJ1-5; d_gene: TRBD1; CDR3aa: CASSRDSGTQPQHF; CDR3nt: TGTGCCAGCAGCCGGGACAGCGGGACTCAGCCCCAGCATTTT
v_gene: TRBV7-7; abundance: .; j_gene: TRBJ2-7; d_gene: TRBD1; CDR3aa: CASSRDRNYEQYF; CDR3nt: TGTGCTAGCAGCCGGGACAGGAACTACGAGCAGTACTTC
v_gene: TRBV29-1; abundance: .; j_gene: TRBJ2-5; d_gene: TRBD2; CDR3aa: CSVDGGLAIAGAQETQYF; CDR3nt: TGCAGCGTTGACGGGGGACTAGCGATAGCGGGGGCCCAAGAGACCCAGTACTTC